These 9 T cell receptor beta chains were sequenced from one sample in a study of CD4 T cells in relation to SARS-CoV-2 and coronaviruses. Before the COVID-19 pandemic, during about 2010-2018, CD4+ T cells were taken from unexposed donors. The cells were cultured for under 13 days before CD4+ T cells were isolated. What these receptors recognize is not known. Only in-frame clones appear in the TCRdb table, and some are missing; sequencing was by immunoSEQ multiplex PCR. The repertoire has around 15,000 clones, around four fifths of them found once; the top ten carry over 40%. The sample consisted of CD4+ T cells from PBMCs, cultured in vitro. The receptors derive from a human donor in good health.

V usage is TRBV10-1 and J usage is TRBJ2-7, with D perhaps TRBD1 or TRBD2 (5 bases each). Germline values: CDR1 WNHNN, CDR2 SYGVQD (reference sequence). V lost 7 bases and J lost 2, with 18 bases in between. The CDR3 covers 15 residues. CDR3 region: CASILGEQETYEQYF. CDR3 sequence (DNA): TGCGCCAGCATCTTGGGGGAACAAGAAACCTACGAGCAGTACTTC.

The chain carries TRBV19 and TRBJ1-5, with D possibly TRBD1 on 5 matching bases. The CDR3 sequence is 15 residues long. V gave up 3 bases and J gave up 6 bases, with 15 bases separating them. CDR1 LNHDA and CDR2 SQIVND come from the germline V gene (reference sequence). The CDR3 region has the DNA TGTGCCAGTAGTATTGGTGTAGGGGTCGGTCAGCCCCAGCATTTT. This gives the protein CASSIGVGVGQPQHF.

The V call is TRBV3-1 (or the pseudogene TRBV3-2), the J call TRBJ1-1; no reliable D call. Germline V gives CDR1 LGHDT, CDR2 YNNKEL (reference sequence). V was pared by 4 bases and J by 2 bases, with 8 bases between. The CDR3 length is 13 residues. CDR3 sequence reads: CASSPSGNTEAFF. In DNA, the CDR3 is TGTGCCAGCAGCCCCTCAGGAAACACTGAAGCTTTCTTT.

This CDR3 is CATSDYGSGRTGELFF. In DNA form, the CDR3 reads TGTGCCACCAGTGATTACGGGAGCGGACGCACCGGGGAGCTGTTTTTT. The chain couples TRBV24-1 to TRBJ2-2; possibly TRBD2 for D (6 bases). V was pared by 2 bases and J by 4 bases, with 13 bases between. Germline loops: CDR1 KGHDR, CDR2 SFDVKD. This CDR3 has 16 residues.

V is TRBV2 and J is TRBJ2-1; TRBD2 aligns across 8 bases. The germline V gene encodes CDR1 SNHLY and CDR2 FYNNEI. This CDR3 contains 15 residues. Trimming cost V 8 bases and J 6 bases; bases outside gene matches: 12. The CDR3 loop is CASDKDSGRVNEQFF. As DNA, the CDR3 is TGTGCCAGCGACAAAGACAGCGGGAGAGTCAATGAGCAGTTCTTC.

The rearrangement joins TRBV5-6 to TRBJ1-5; D uncertain. Per germline, CDR1 SGHDT and CDR2 YYEEEE. The CDR3 sequence is 16 residues long. The germline V and J ends were trimmed by 1 base and 2 bases, with 13 bases remaining between them. The CDR3 reads CASSLMRVDGNQPQHF. CDR3 coding DNA: TGTGCCAGCAGCTTGATGAGGGTTGATGGCAATCAGCCCCAGCATTTT.

The chain carries TRBV12-1 and TRBJ2-7; the D call of TRBD2 is as the table states it, not checked on the DNA. TRBV12-1 is a pseudogene locus. The CDR3 covers 17 residues. In nucleotides, the CDR3 is TGTGCCAGCAGCGAAGTAGCGGGAGAGCCTGTTTGGGGCGAGCAGTACTTC. Translation: CASSEVAGEPVWGEQYF.

The CDR3, as DNA: TGTGCCAGCAGCCAGGGCACAGATACGCAGTATTTT. Translation gives CASSQGTDTQYF. The gene calls are TRBV12-3 or TRBV12-4 and TRBJ2-3; no definite D call. The CDR3 has 12 residues. Trimming took off 6 bases at V and 1 base at J, with 5 bases between the two ends.

This chain joins TRBV4-2 and TRBJ2-7; TRBD2 agrees at 10 bases. Germline loops: CDR1 LGHNA, CDR2 YNFKEQ. With 1 base clipped from V and 3 bases from J, the junction kept 6 bases outside the gene matches. This CDR3 contains 16 residues. The CDR3 sequence: CASSQGSGRAVYEQYF. CDR3 sequence (DNA): TGTGCCAGCAGCCAAGGGAGCGGGAGGGCCGTCTACGAGCAGTACTTC.